This T cell receptor beta chain came from a study of blood T cell repertoires in COVID-19. Study-level background: COVID-19 samples from acute and convalescent phases originated in the United States, Italy and Spain. In each case, the material was cDNA or gDNA derived from T cells, B-cell-depleted T cells, or PBMCs.

V lost 3 bases and J lost 9, with 9 bases in between. The CDR3 has 11 amino acids. Germline lookup yields CDR1 DFQATT and CDR2 SNEGSKA (reference sequence). Original processing methods: Estimation of nucleated cell counts was performed using reference gene primer amplification. Sequencing used immunoSEQ multiplex PCR; TCRdb keeps in-frame clones, though not all of them. The D gene and trimming were derived from the DNA, and the V and J assignments and clone size from that table. The data contain 130,000 to 150,000 clones, 88% of them singletons. Sequenced: peripheral blood. This TCR derives from a woman in her fifties or sixties with acute or convalescent COVID-19. The chain links TRBV20-1 to TRBJ2-4; D remains unclear. The CDR3 DNA reads as TGCAGTGCTAGTCCTAGAGCCATTCAGTACTTC. Amino acid sequence: CSASPRAIQYF.